A single TCR beta chain is shown here with its context. Antigen specificity is unknown. The V gene lost 3 bases and the J gene lost 5 bases, with 16 bases spanning the gap. CDR1 is LNHDA, CDR2 SQIVND, per germline (reference sequence). The CDR3 is 15 residues long. The PCR had 60 Vbeta and 13 Jbeta primers. Clones were read by immunoSEQ multiplex PCR, and TCRdb kept only the in-frame ones, dropping some. Of roughly 240,000 clones listed, more than 70% are singletons. The data were taken from a study of cytomegalovirus exposure and HLA in healthy donors. The study's findings and limits: The authors assumed roughly uniform sequencing depth across donors for presence/absence analyses. The HLA-A and HLA-B alleles of most subjects were reportedly predicted accurately from TCR beta sequences. Specificity for CMV antigens was confirmed in vitro for a few of the CMV-associated chains. Later analysis identified several of the most significant clusters that appeared linked to common viral pathogens.

Sequenced sample: PBMCs. This TCR was sampled from a boy younger than 18 in good health and CMV-seronegative. V is TRBV19 and J is TRBJ2-5; D perhaps matches TRBD1 (8 bases). The CDR3 DNA reads TGTGCCAGTAGTATGGACAGGGAGGGGGGGGAGACCCAGTACTTC. Translating gives CASSMDREGGETQYF.